The T cell receptor (beta chain) described here comes from a study of blood T cell repertoires in COVID-19. Study as a whole: Samples representing acute and convalescent COVID-19 were sourced from the United States, Italy and Spain. Nucleic acid was either cDNA or gDNA, and it came from T cells, B-cell-depleted T cells, or PBMCs.

Original handling: Amplifying reference gene primers gave estimates of nucleated cell counts. TCRdb keeps only in-frame clones here, not all; method: immunoSEQ multiplex PCR. From that table come the V and J calls and clone size; the DNA was used to work out D and trimming. The sample yields under 250,000 clones, approximately 87% seen once. Sequencing used peripheral blood. This sequence was found in a man between 60 and 75 years old with acute or convalescent COVID-19.

The CDR3: CASSTSGENQPQHF. The CDR3 coding sequence is TGTGCCAGCTCAACCTCAGGGGAAAATCAGCCCCAGCATTTT. This sequence joins TRBV18 and TRBJ1-5, with D possibly being TRBD1 (6 bases). Between the trimmed V and J ends, which lost 5 bases and 4 bases, there was a span of 12 bases. Germline CDR1 is KGHSH and CDR2 is LQKENI. The CDR3 totals 14 residues.